This note documents a single T cell receptor (beta chain) sequence. The antigen is undetermined. The V gene lost 4 bases and the J gene lost 3 bases, with 10 bases spanning the gap. Germline CDR1 reads SNHLY; CDR2 reads FYNNEI. The CDR3 runs to 14 residues. The data stem from a study of CD8+CD57+ T cells in acquired aplastic anemia. Researchers used genomic DNA as the template to profile TCR beta VDJ and CDR3. TCRdb processed the reads anew with MiXCR; each CDR3 protein has one entry. The repertoire holds some 180,000 distinct CDR3 sequences, with 63% as singletons. Study conclusions and caveats: Levels of CD8+ Simpson's diversity were not significantly distinct in patients versus controls.

Previously, flow cytometry had revealed CD8+CD57+ cell expansion in the patients chosen for sequencing. The chain uses TRBV2 and TRBJ2-1; D may be TRBD2 (5 bases). This clonotype was sampled from a human donor with aplastic anemia. The sample comprised sorted CD4+, CD8+, or CD8+CD57+ T cells (not recorded which) from PBMCs. The CDR3 reads CASSARGFYNEQFF. The CDR3 DNA reads TGTGCCAGCAGTGCTCGAGGGTTCTACAATGAGCAGTTCTTC.